The sequence of this T cell receptor (beta chain) was determined in a study of cytomegalovirus exposure and HLA in healthy donors. Study observations and caveats: Cytomegalovirus association was assigned to approximately 180 TCR beta chains. Specific recognition of CMV antigens was confirmed in vitro for a few chains (all CMV-associated). While the bulk of TCR sequences proved rare, some public TCRs turned up in many donors.

Concerning this clone: Antigen unknown.

The germline CDR1 and CDR2 sequences are MRHNA and SNTAGT. The CDR3 loop spans 12 amino acids. V gave up 6 bases and J gave up 8 bases; unmatched junction bases: 4. The method was immunoSEQ multiplex PCR; TCRdb's version includes in-frame clones alone and lacks a portion of them. The table records under 150,000 clones, about 89% of them present only once. The sequenced sample consisted of PBMCs. The genes are TRBV6-4 and TRBJ1-2, with 9 bases that match TRBD1. The clonotype comes from a man younger than 30 in good health and CMV-seronegative. The CDR3 sequence is CASRGQGRGYTF. As DNA, the CDR3 is TGTGCCAGCAGGGGACAGGGAAGGGGCTACACCTTC.